These T cell receptor beta chains were read from a single sample in a study of blood T cell repertoires in COVID-19. Assay used: immunoSEQ multiplex PCR; TCRdb lists only in-frame clones, some missing. The data contain more than 80,000 clones, 90% of them singletons. The sample consisted of peripheral blood. The receptors originated from a man aged 18 to 30 with COVID-19, enrolled during active disease. CDR3s include the opening cysteine and the closing phenylalanine or tryptophan. A D gene is named only where the DNA matches it firmly.

TRBV18	TRBJ2-7	19	-	TGTGCCAGCTCACCGGGACAAATAGGATGGGTACCAACTTCCTACGAGCAGTACTTC	CASSPGQIGWVPTSYEQYF
TRBV9	TRBJ2-7	11	TRBD2	TGTGCCAGCAGCCGGGGAGGGGAGCAGTACTTC	CASSRGGEQYF
TRBV21-1	TRBJ1-3	15	-	TGTGCCAGCAGCAATCCAGGGTTCTCTGGAAACACCATATATTTT	CASSNPGFSGNTIYF
TRBV6-2/TRBV6-3	TRBJ2-7	13	-	TGTGCCAGCAGCCTTACTAACACTTGGGAGCAGTACTTC	CASSLTNTWEQYF
TRBV4-3	TRBJ2-2	15	-	TGCGCCAGCAGCCAATCCACGGGGGACACCGGGGAGCTGTTTTTT	CASSQSTGDTGELFF
TRBV19	TRBJ2-2	15	-	TGTGCCAGTAGCCCCGAGACTACGAACACCGGGGAGCTGTTTTTT	CASSPETTNTGELFF
TRBV7-9	TRBJ2-3	14	TRBD2	TGTGCCAGCAGCTTAGGACTAGCGGAGGATACGCAGTATTTT	CASSLGLAEDTQYF
TRBV19	TRBJ2-2	19	TRBD2	TGTGCCAGTAGTATAGATCGACGACTAGCGGGAGTGAACACCGGGGAGCTGTTTTTT	CASSIDRRLAGVNTGELFF
TRBV6-2/TRBV6-3	TRBJ2-7	15	TRBD1	TGTGCCAGCAGTTACTCCGGGACAGGATCCTACGAGCAGTACTTC	CASSYSGTGSYEQYF
TRBV28	TRBJ2-7	11	-	TGTGCCAGCAGTGAGGGATACGAGCAGTACTTC	CASSEGYEQYF
TRBV9	TRBJ2-7	13	-	TGTGCCAGCAGCGTGGACATTCACTACGAGCAGTACTTC	CASSVDIHYEQYF
TRBV28	TRBJ1-3	14	-	TGTGCCAGCATCTTGGGGAGCTCTGGAAACACCATATATTTT	CASILGSSGNTIYF
TRBV28	TRBJ2-5	18	-	TGTGCCAGCCGACCGATCGGAAGGACAGAAGGAAGACAAGAGACCCAGTACTTC	CASRPIGRTEGRQETQYF
TRBV7-2	TRBJ2-5	12	-	TGTGCCAGCAGCTTGGGGGCGCAGACCCAGTACTTC	CASSLGAQTQYF
TRBV7-3	TRBJ1-1	14	TRBD1	TGCGCCAGCAGCTTCCAGGGGGTAGGCACTGAAGCTTTCTTT	CASSFQGVGTEAFF
TRBV13	TRBJ2-3	17	TRBD2	TGTGCCAGCAGCTTCTCGACTAGCGGTATAAGCACAGATACGCAGTATTTT	CASSFSTSGISTDTQYF
TRBV4-1	TRBJ2-1	14	-	TGCGCCAGCAGCCCCGAGCTCCACTACAATGAGCAGTTCTTC	CASSPELHYNEQFF
TRBV5-1	TRBJ2-5	13	-	TGCGCCAGCAGAGAAGTCCTACGGGAGACCCAGTACTTC	CASREVLRETQYF
TRBV19	TRBJ2-2	15	TRBD2	TGTGCCAGTAGGGGGACTAGCGGGAGCGGTGGGGAGCTGTTTTTT	CASRGTSGSGGELFF
TRBV7-9	TRBJ2-4	19	TRBD2	TGTGCCAGCAGCTCCTCGAGGACTAGCGGGAGGTCGGCCAAAAACATTCAGTACTTC	CASSSSRTSGRSAKNIQYF
TRBV3-1/TRBV3-2	TRBJ1-2	16	-	TGTGCCAGCAGTCAAGGGAGGGGATTATACAACAGCGGCTACACCTTC	CASSQGRGLYNSGYTF
TRBV7-9	TRBJ2-1	16	TRBD2	TGTGCCAGCAGCCCCCGTAGCGGGAGGACCAGGCATGAGCAGTTCTTC	CASSPRSGRTRHEQFF